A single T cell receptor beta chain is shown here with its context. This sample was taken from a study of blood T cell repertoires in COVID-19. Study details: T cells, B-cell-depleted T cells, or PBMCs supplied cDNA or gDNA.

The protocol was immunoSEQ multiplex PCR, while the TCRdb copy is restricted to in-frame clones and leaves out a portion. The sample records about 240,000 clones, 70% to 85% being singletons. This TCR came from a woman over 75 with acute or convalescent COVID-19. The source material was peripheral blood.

CDR3 in amino acids: CASSAWQGWDNYGYTF. CDR3 DNA sequence: TGTGCCAGCAGTGCATGGCAGGGGTGGGATAACTATGGCTACACCTTC. The V gene is TRBV28, the J gene TRBJ1-2; weak D call: TRBD1 (6 bases). Germline assignment: CDR1 MDHEN and CDR2 SYDVKM. The CDR3 extends over 16 amino acids. Trimming left V 5 bases short and J 1 base short, with 17 bases between.